One sample yielded the 3 T cell receptor beta chains listed below, sequenced in a study of Graves' ophthalmopathy and Graves' hyperthyroidism. Researchers took RNA transcripts and amplified TCR beta CDR3 regions from them. Scientists carried out first-round RT-PCR using HTBI primers and then a second-round multiplex PCR. From the multiplex PCR reads, TCRdb called clonotypes with MiXCR, one entry per CDR3 protein. The table shows hundreds of thousands of distinct CDR3 sequences, with under 25% occurring only once. Specimen: peripheral blood. These receptors were taken from a woman younger than 30 with stable Graves' hyperthyroidism.

This clonotype was seen at least ten times. This chain joins TRBV12-3 or TRBV12-4 and TRBJ1-1; 7 bases are shared with TRBD1. CDR3 length: 15 residues. V lost 5 bases, J lost 7 bases, and 13 bases stayed unmatched. CDR3 DNA: TGTGCCAGCAGTAAATCCGGGACAGCCACAGATGAAGCTTTCTTT. It translates to CASSKSGTATDEAFF.

V is TRBV6-1 and J is TRBJ2-2; TRBD2 might be the D (6 bases). The germline V gene has CDR1 MNHNS and CDR2 SASEGT. The CDR3 covers 13 residues. V gave up 7 bases and J gave up 5 bases, with 11 bases separating them. DNA for the CDR3: TGTGCCAGCAAAGGGAGGTTAACCGGGGAGCTGTTTTTT. Encoded protein: CASKGRLTGELFF.

About this clonotype itself: Likely a read error: the CDR3 ends without its conserved phenylalanine or tryptophan. The DNA is left out, because the CDR3 cannot be placed on it with certainty; the CDR3 is given as TCRdb lists it. This sequence joins TRBV20-1 and TRBJ2-7; the table's D gene call, TRBD2, was not cross checked with the DNA. Termini included, the CDR3 measures 14 amino acids. Germline V gene sequence: CDR1 DFQATT, CDR2 SNEGSKA (reference sequence). The CDR3 sequence: CSAYPSGSPREQWL.